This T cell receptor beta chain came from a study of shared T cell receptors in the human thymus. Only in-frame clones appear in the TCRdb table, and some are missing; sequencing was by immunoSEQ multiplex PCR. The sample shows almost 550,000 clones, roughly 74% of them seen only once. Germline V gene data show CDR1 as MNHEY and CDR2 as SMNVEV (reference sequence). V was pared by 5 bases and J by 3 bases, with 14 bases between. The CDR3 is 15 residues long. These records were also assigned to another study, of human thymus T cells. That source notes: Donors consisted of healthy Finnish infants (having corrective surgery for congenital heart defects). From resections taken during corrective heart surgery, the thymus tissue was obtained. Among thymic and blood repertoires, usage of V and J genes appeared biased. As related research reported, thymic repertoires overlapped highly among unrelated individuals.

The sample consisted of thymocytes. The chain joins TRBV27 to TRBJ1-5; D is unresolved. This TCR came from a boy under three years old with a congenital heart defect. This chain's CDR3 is CASSPRGSPNQPQHF. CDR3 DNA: TGTGCCAGCAGTCCGCGCGGGAGCCCCAATCAGCCCCAGCATTTT.